This paragraph covers one T cell receptor (beta chain) sequence. This sample is drawn from a study of technical replicates of blood from a handful of donors. The method was immunoSEQ multiplex PCR; TCRdb's version includes in-frame clones alone and lacks a portion of them. The sample contains roughly 70,000 clones, around 91% of which appear only once. In germline, CDR1 is SGHRS, CDR2 YFSETQ. This CDR3 contains 14 residues. The ends lost 2 bases at V and 2 bases at J; junction bases unmatched: 4. This receptor was identified in a human donor in good health. Sequencing used T cells isolated from PBMCs. This rearrangement joins TRBV5-1 to TRBJ2-7, with 7 bases aligning to TRBD2. The CDR3 reads CASSFTSEAYEQYF. CDR3 DNA sequence: TGCGCCAGCAGCTTTACTAGCGAGGCCTACGAGCAGTACTTC.